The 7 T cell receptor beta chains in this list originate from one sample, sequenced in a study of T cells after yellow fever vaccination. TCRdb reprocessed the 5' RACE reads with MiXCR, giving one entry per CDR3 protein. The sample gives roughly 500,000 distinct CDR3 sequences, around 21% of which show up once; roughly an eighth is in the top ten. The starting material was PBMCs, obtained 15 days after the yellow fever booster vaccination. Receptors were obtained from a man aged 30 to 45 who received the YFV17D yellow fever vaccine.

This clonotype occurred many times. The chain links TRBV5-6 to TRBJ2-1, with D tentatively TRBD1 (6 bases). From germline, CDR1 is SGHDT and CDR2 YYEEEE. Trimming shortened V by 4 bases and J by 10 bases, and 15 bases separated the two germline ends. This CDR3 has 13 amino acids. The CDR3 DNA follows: TGTGCCAGCAGCCGGGACACAGAAAACGAGCAGTTCTTC. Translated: CASSRDTENEQFF.

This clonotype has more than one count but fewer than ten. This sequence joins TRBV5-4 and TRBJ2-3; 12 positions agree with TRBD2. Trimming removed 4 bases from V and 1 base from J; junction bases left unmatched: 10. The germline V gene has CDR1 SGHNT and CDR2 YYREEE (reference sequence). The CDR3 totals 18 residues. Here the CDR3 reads CASSGRLAGALGTDTQYF. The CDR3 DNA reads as TGTGCCAGCAGCGGGAGACTAGCGGGAGCTCTCGGCACAGATACGCAGTATTTT. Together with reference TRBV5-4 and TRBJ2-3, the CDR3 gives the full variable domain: ETGVTQSPTHLIKTRGQQVTLRCSSQSGHNTVSWYQQALGQGPQFIFQYYREEENGRGNFPPRFSGLQFPNYSSELNVNALELDDSALYLCASSGRLAGALGTDTQYFGPGTRLTVL.

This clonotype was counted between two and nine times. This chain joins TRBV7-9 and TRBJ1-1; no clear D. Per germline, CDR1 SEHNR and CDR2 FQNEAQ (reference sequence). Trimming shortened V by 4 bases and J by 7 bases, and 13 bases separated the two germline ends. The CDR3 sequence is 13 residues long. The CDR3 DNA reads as TGTGCCAGCAGCTCAAGACAAGTGCTTGAAGCTTTCTTT. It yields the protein CASSSRQVLEAFF.

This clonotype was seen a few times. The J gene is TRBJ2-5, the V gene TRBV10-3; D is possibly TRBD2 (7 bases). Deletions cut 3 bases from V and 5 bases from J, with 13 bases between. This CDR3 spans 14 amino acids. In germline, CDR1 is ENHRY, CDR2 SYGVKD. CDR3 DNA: TGTGCCATCAGTGACGGGGGGCGGGGTGAGACCCAGTACTTC. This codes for CAISDGGRGETQYF.

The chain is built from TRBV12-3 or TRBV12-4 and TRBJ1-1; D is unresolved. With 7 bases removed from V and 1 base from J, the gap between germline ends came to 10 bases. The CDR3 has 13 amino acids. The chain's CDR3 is CASTARTNTEAFF. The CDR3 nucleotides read TGTGCCAGCACCGCCCGGACGAACACTGAAGCTTTCTTT.

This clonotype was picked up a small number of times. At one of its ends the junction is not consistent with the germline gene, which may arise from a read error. The CDR3 DNA sequence: TGCAGCTTTGAGACAGGCCACAATGAGCAGTTCTTC. It codes for CSFETGHNEQFF. The chain couples TRBV29-1 to TRBJ2-1, with a tentative D call TRBD1 (6 bases). Germline CDR1 and CDR2: SQVTM and ANQGSEA. The length of the CDR3 is 12 residues.

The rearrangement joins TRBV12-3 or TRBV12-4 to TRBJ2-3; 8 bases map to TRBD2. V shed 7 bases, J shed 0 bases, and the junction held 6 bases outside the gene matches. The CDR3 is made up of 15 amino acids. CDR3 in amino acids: CASTPGGASTDTQYF. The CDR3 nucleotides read TGTGCCAGCACCCCGGGGGGGGCTAGCACAGATACGCAGTATTTT.